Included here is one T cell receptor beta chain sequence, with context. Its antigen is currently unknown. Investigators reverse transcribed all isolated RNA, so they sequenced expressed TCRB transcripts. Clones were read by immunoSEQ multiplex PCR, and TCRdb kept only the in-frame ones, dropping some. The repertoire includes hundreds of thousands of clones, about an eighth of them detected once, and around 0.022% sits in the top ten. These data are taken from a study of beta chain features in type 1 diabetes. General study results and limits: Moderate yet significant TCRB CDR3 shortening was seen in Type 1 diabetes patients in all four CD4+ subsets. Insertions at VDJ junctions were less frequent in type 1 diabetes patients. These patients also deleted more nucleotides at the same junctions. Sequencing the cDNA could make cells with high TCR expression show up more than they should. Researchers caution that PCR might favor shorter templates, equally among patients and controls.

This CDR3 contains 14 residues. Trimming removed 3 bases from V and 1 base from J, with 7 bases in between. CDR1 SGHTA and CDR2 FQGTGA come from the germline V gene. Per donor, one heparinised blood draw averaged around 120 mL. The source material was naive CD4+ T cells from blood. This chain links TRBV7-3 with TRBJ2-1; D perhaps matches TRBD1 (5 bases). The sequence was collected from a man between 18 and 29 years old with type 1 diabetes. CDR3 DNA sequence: TGTGCCAGCAGCTTCCAGGGTTCCTACAATGAGCAGTTCTTC. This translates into CASSFQGSYNEQFF.